Listed below are T cell receptor beta chains from one sample, sequenced in a study of blood T cell repertoires in COVID-19. Sequencing used immunoSEQ multiplex PCR; TCRdb keeps in-frame clones, though not all of them. This table has 170,000 or so clones, about 86% appearing once. Sequences were obtained from peripheral blood. These TCRs come from a man aged 50 to 60 with active or convalescent COVID-19. Both conserved end residues are part of each CDR3. A D gene is named only where the DNA matches it firmly. For some rows the clone size is stated as once, few or many, or as a class when expanded; others skip it.

CDR3	DNA	length	D	size	V	J
CASSLYWGAGNQPQHF	TGTGCCAGCAGTTTATATTGGGGCGCGGGCAATCAGCCCCAGCATTTT	16	NA	once	TRBV28	TRBJ1-5
CASRPIGAYNEQFF	TGTGCCAGCAGGCCTATCGGGGCCTACAATGAGCAGTTCTTC	14	NA	NA	TRBV6-2/TRBV6-3	TRBJ2-1
CAWSVQGGGQPQHF	TGTGCCTGGAGTGTACAGGGGGGGGGACAGCCCCAGCATTTT	14	TRBD1	NA	TRBV30	TRBJ1-5
CASSWDRGGGNTIYF	TGTGCCAGCAGCTGGGACAGGGGAGGGGGAAACACCATATATTTT	15	TRBD1	NA	TRBV7-2	TRBJ1-3
CASSPDRGDATNEKLFF	TGTGCCAGCTCACCAGACAGGGGGGATGCAACTAATGAAAAACTGTTTTTT	17	TRBD1	NA	TRBV18	TRBJ1-4
CASSLRGGGTDTQYF	TGTGCCAGCAGCTTGAGGGGAGGTGGGACAGATACGCAGTATTTT	15	NA	NA	TRBV5-5	TRBJ2-3
CATSSPRQGAFEELFF	TGTGCCACCAGCAGCCCTCGGCAGGGGGCCTTTGAGGAGCTGTTTTTT	16	TRBD1	NA	TRBV15	TRBJ2-2
CSASRGTYNEQFF	TGCAGTGCTAGTCGAGGGACCTACAATGAGCAGTTCTTC	13	NA	NA	TRBV20-1	TRBJ2-1
CASSLAYGQGAWGYTF	TGTGCCAGCAGCTTAGCTTACGGACAGGGGGCATGGGGCTACACCTTC	16	TRBD1	many	TRBV7-9	TRBJ1-2
CASSLGGAGGYTF	TGTGCCAGCAGCTTAGGGGGGGCAGGTGGCTACACCTTC	13	NA	NA	TRBV13	TRBJ1-2
CASSQVWTGGNTIYF	TGTGCCAGCAGCCAAGTGTGGACAGGAGGAAACACCATATATTTT	15	TRBD1	NA	TRBV3-1/TRBV3-2	TRBJ1-3
CASSPPAAGAGELFF	TGTGCCAGCAGCCCCCCCGCAGCGGGTGCCGGGGAGCTGTTTTTT	15	NA	NA	TRBV11-2	TRBJ2-2
CASSEPNFGNTIYF	TGTGCCAGCAGTGAACCCAACTTTGGAAACACCATATATTTT	14	NA	NA	TRBV6-1	TRBJ1-3
CASGHTGASGDDTQYF	TGTGCCTCAGGCCACACCGGGGCTAGCGGGGATGATACGCAGTATTTT	16	TRBD2	NA	TRBV6-6	TRBJ2-3